Following are 9 T cell receptor beta chains from one sample sequenced in a study of blood T cell repertoires in COVID-19. The protocol was immunoSEQ multiplex PCR, while the TCRdb copy is restricted to in-frame clones and leaves out a portion. The data contain 300,000 to 400,000 clones, 75% to 90% of them singletons. Sequencing was performed on peripheral blood. All receptors come from a woman between 25 and 40 years old with COVID-19, enrolled during active disease.

The chain uses TRBV2 and TRBJ1-2; 9 bases map to TRBD1. Germline CDR1 SNHLY, CDR2 FYNNEI. Unmatched junction bases numbered 10, after V lost 6 bases and J lost 8 bases. CDR3 length equals 14 residues. CDR3 protein: CASREQGASQGYTF. The DNA for the CDR3 is TGTGCCAGCAGGGAACAGGGGGCGTCTCAGGGCTACACCTTC.

This clone occurred once. The J gene is TRBJ2-3, the V gene TRBV21-1; the table's D call, TRBD1, has no DNA check behind it. TRBV21-1 is recorded as a pseudogene. The CDR3 contains 18 residues. The chain's CDR3 is CASSKGVKGAPSTDTQYF. In DNA form, the CDR3 reads TGTGCCAGCAGCAAAGGAGTAAAGGGGGCCCCTAGCACAGATACGCAGTATTTT.

This clone has a single count. This rearrangement joins TRBV29-1 to TRBJ2-5; perhaps TRBD2 as D (6 bases). In germline, CDR1 is SQVTM, CDR2 ANQGSEA. This CDR3 comprises 13 residues. V was trimmed by 5 bases and J by 7 bases, leaving 17 bases between them. As DNA, the CDR3 is TGCAGCGTTTCCACGAGACTAGTTGGGACCCAGTACTTC. It specifies CSVSTRLVGTQYF.

The chain uses TRBV29-1 and TRBJ2-4; maybe TRBD1 (6 bases). This CDR3 region has 14 residues. The germline V gene encodes CDR1 SQVTM and CDR2 ANQGSEA. The V end was cut by 5 bases, the J end by 1 base, with 12 bases between. CDR3 coding DNA: TGCAGCGTTACAGGGCCCGGCGCCAAAAACATTCAGTACTTC. This encodes CSVTGPGAKNIQYF.

The V gene is TRBV2, the J gene TRBJ2-7; D perhaps matches TRBD2 (5 bases). The length of the CDR3 is 14 residues. The ends were cut back, 4 bases at V and 0 bases at J, with 10 bases in the middle. Germline V CDR1 and CDR2: SNHLY, FYNNEI. CDR3 sequence: CASSVRGSSYEQYF. DNA of the CDR3: TGTGCCAGCAGTGTAAGAGGGAGCTCCTACGAGCAGTACTTC.

The chain is built from TRBV5-4 and TRBJ2-1; no reliable D call. V was cut by 2 bases and J by 1 base, with 4 bases left in between. This CDR3 comprises 13 residues. Germline assignment: CDR1 SGHNT and CDR2 YYREEE (reference sequence). In nucleotides, the CDR3 is TGTGCCAGCAGCTTCGGTTCCTACAATGAGCAGTTCTTC. It encodes CASSFGSYNEQFF.

The CDR3 loop reads CASSLGGGRDTEAFF. The CDR3 nucleotides read TGTGCCAGCAGCTTGGGGGGAGGGCGGGACACTGAAGCTTTCTTT. The gene calls are TRBV5-4 and TRBJ1-1; no clear D. Trimming left V 0 bases short and J 3 bases short, with 12 bases between. Germline lookup yields CDR1 SGHNT and CDR2 YYREEE (reference sequence). CDR3 size: 15 residues. Based on the CDR3 plus reference TRBV5-4 and TRBJ1-1, the full variable domain is ETGVTQSPTHLIKTRGQQVTLRCSSQSGHNTVSWYQQALGQGPQFIFQYYREEENGRGNFPPRFSGLQFPNYSSELNVNALELDDSALYLCASSLGGGRDTEAFFGQGTRLTVV.

This rearrangement joins TRBV10-3 to TRBJ2-1; 8 nucleotides agree with TRBD1. Germline V gene lookup returns CDR1 ENHRY and CDR2 SYGVKD. V lost 3 bases, J lost 12 bases, and 7 bases stayed unmatched. There are 13 residues in the CDR3. The DNA for the CDR3 is TGTGCCATCAGTGACTCTGCACAGGGGGTGCAGTTCTTC. Encoded protein: CAISDSAQGVQFF.

The chain has TRBV30 and TRBJ1-1; D not certain. CDR3 length: 15 amino acids. Germline V gene data show CDR1 as GTSNPN and CDR2 as SVGIG (reference sequence). The V end lost 4 bases, the J end lost 3 bases, and 18 bases lay between the germline ends. CDR3 protein: CAWTSVLGRHTEAFF. In DNA, the CDR3 is TGTGCCTGGACCTCAGTTTTAGGGAGGCACACTGAAGCTTTCTTT.